The sequence of this T cell receptor (beta chain) was determined in a study of CD8 T cells in ankylosing spondylitis. Findings and caveats of the study: Within ankylosing spondylitis blood, a TCR beta motif made up of eight highly homologous variants appeared to be characteristic. The authors reported significant enrichment of disease-linked clones in matched ankylosing spondylitis synovial fluid. In the blood and synovial fluid of reactive arthritis, some motif variants had been previously reported.

This clonotype showed up just a few times. Its cognate antigen is unknown. TCR beta libraries were made by quantitative 5'-RACE with molecular barcodes. TCRdb reanalysed the 5' RACE reads using MiXCR and keeps one entry per CDR3 protein. Among roughly 280,000 distinct CDR3 sequences listed, 15% to 20% were seen once. This clonotype was obtained from a male donor with ankylosing spondylitis or in good health (not recorded which). Material: blood, either unsorted or a sorted T cell fraction (not recorded which).

DNA for the CDR3: TGTGCCAGCACTAACAGGGGGAACTATGGCTACACCTTC. Encoded protein: CASTNRGNYGYTF. The rearrangement joins TRBV6-1 to TRBJ1-2; 8 bases fit TRBD1. Germline values: CDR1 MNHNS, CDR2 SASEGT. V lost 7 bases and J lost 2; bases outside the gene matches: 3. The CDR3 totals 13 residues.